Listed below are T cell receptor beta chains from one sample, sequenced in a study of blood T cells in healthy people across ages. TCRdb re-analysed the 5' RACE reads in MiXCR, keeping a single row per CDR3 protein. The table includes fewer than 900,000 distinct CDR3 sequences, around 46% detected once. Sequencing was carried out using blood. These receptors were taken from a woman aged 55-69 years in good health. Both conserved end residues are part of each CDR3. The D gene is left open where the match is weak. Rows give clone size only sometimes, using once, few, many, or a class for an expanded clone.

V: TRBV3-1; J: TRBJ2-1; D: TRBD2; size: once; CDR3: CASSQDGWTSSPMYNEQFF; DNA: TGTGCCAGCAGCCAAGACGGATGGACTAGCTCCCCGATGTACAATGAGCAGTTCTTC
V: TRBV3-1; J: TRBJ1-2; D: -; size: few; CDR3: CASRPQGLVEGYTF; DNA: TGTGCCAGCAGGCCTCAGGGGTTAGTGGAAGGCTACACCTTC
V: TRBV20-1; J: TRBJ1-3; D: -; size: -; CDR3: CSARRHGSGNTIYF; DNA: TGCAGTGCGAGACGACACGGCTCTGGAAACACCATATATTTT
V: TRBV12-3/TRBV12-4; J: TRBJ2-7; D: -; size: few; CDR3: CANPPFVGEQYF; DNA: TGTGCCAACCCTCCCTTTGTAGGCGAGCAGTACTTC
V: TRBV24-1; J: TRBJ2-1; D: -; size: -; CDR3: CATSDFANNEQFF; DNA: TGTGCCACCAGTGATTTCGCTAACAATGAGCAGTTCTTC
V: TRBV6-7; J: TRBJ2-5; D: TRBD2; size: -; CDR3: CASSFGTSGREETQYF; DNA: TGTGCCAGCAGTTTCGGGACTAGCGGGAGAGAAGAGACCCAGTACTTC
V: TRBV5-1; J: TRBJ2-7; D: -; size: many; CDR3: CASSTSGTYEQYF; DNA: TGCGCCAGCAGCACGAGCGGAACCTACGAGCAGTACTTC
V: TRBV6-1; J: TRBJ1-4; D: TRBD1; size: -; CDR3: CASSPGDRNEKLFF; DNA: TGTGCCAGCAGCCCAGGGGACAGGAATGAAAAACTGTTTTTT
V: TRBV25-1; J: TRBJ2-7; D: TRBD2; size: few; CDR3: CASSEMGSGGSYEQYF; DNA: TGTGCCAGCAGTGAGATGGGTAGCGGGGGTTCCTACGAGCAGTACTTC
V: TRBV7-2; J: TRBJ2-4; D: -; size: -; CDR3: CASSRGNIQYF; DNA: TGTGCCAGCAGCCGGGGAAACATTCAGTACTTC
V: TRBV28; J: TRBJ2-3; D: -; size: few; CDR3: CASSFPPPSTDTQYF; DNA: TGTGCCAGCAGTTTCCCCCCGCCCAGCACAGATACGCAGTATTTT
V: TRBV6-1; J: TRBJ1-1; D: -; size: -; CDR3: CASTEGKGKNTEAFF; DNA: TGTGCCAGCACCGAGGGGAAAGGAAAGAACACTGAAGCTTTCTTT
V: TRBV12-3/TRBV12-4; J: TRBJ1-4; D: TRBD1; size: many; CDR3: CASSFRQGHEKLFF; DNA: TGTGCCAGCAGTTTTCGACAGGGGCATGAAAAACTGTTTTTT
V: TRBV5-6; J: TRBJ2-6; D: -; size: -; CDR3: CASSLGGEVVSGANVLTF; DNA: TGTGCCAGCAGCTTGGGCGGGGAGGTGGTCTCTGGGGCCAACGTCCTGACTTTC
V: TRBV7-9; J: TRBJ2-1; D: -; size: -; CDR3: CTSSLESSLNEQFF; DNA: TGTACCAGCAGCTTAGAGTCTAGCTTAAATGAGCAGTTCTTC
V: TRBV12-3/TRBV12-4; J: TRBJ2-2; D: -; size: -; CDR3: CASSLSGGKGSGELFF; DNA: TGTGCCAGCAGTTTATCGGGGGGCAAGGGTTCCGGGGAGCTGTTTTTT
V: TRBV7-2; J: TRBJ2-5; D: -; size: -; CDR3: CASSSGKEETQYF; DNA: TGTGCCAGCAGCTCTGGTAAGGAAGAGACCCAGTACTTC
V: TRBV7-9; J: TRBJ1-6; D: -; size: few; CDR3: CASSSPDRNSPLHF; DNA: TGTGCCAGCAGCTCCCCGGACAGAAATTCACCCCTCCACTTT
V: TRBV2; J: TRBJ2-7; D: -; size: -; CDR3: CASRGTNEQYF; DNA: TGTGCCAGCAGGGGGACAAACGAGCAGTACTTC
V: TRBV3-1; J: TRBJ2-1; D: TRBD2; size: -; CDR3: CASSQVRREGEQFF; DNA: TGTGCCAGCAGCCAAGTTCGGAGGGAGGGTGAGCAGTTCTTC
V: TRBV12-3/TRBV12-4; J: TRBJ2-7; D: TRBD1; size: many; CDR3: CASRDREGGYEQYF; DNA: TGTGCCAGTAGGGACAGGGAAGGGGGCTACGAGCAGTACTTC
V: TRBV6-5; J: TRBJ1-1; D: -; size: once; CDR3: CASSYSNRAGTEAFF; DNA: TGTGCCAGCAGTTACTCAAACAGGGCAGGGACTGAAGCTTTCTTT
V: TRBV2; J: TRBJ2-2; D: TRBD1; size: -; CDR3: CASRRGTGGRTGELFF; DNA: TGTGCCAGCAGGAGGGGGACAGGGGGACGAACCGGGGAGCTGTTTTTT
V: TRBV12-3/TRBV12-4; J: TRBJ2-3; D: -; size: -; CDR3: CASSLVKDTQYF; DNA: TGTGCCAGCAGTTTAGTTAAAGATACGCAGTATTTT
V: TRBV29-1; J: TRBJ2-3; D: -; size: -; CDR3: CSVETPAGTDTQYF; DNA: TGCAGCGTTGAGACCCCCGCTGGCACAGATACGCAGTATTTT
V: TRBV4-1; J: TRBJ1-1; D: -; size: -; CDR3: CASSQDVAGNFPEAFF; DNA: TGCGCCAGCAGCCAAGACGTCGCAGGGAATTTTCCTGAAGCTTTCTTT
V: TRBV9; J: TRBJ2-2; D: -; size: once; CDR3: CASSVTGLSSTGELFF; DNA: TGTGCCAGCAGCGTGACGGGACTCTCGAGCACCGGGGAGCTGTTTTTT
V: TRBV28; J: TRBJ2-2; D: -; size: -; CDR3: CASKQGWTGELFF; DNA: TGTGCCAGCAAACAGGGTTGGACCGGGGAGCTGTTTTTT
V: TRBV6-6; J: TRBJ2-3; D: TRBD2; size: -; CDR3: CASSPLLAGATDTQYF; DNA: TGTGCCAGCAGCCCGCTACTAGCGGGGGCCACGGATACGCAGTATTTT
V: TRBV7-2; J: TRBJ2-4; D: -; size: -; CDR3: CASGDQAKNIQYF; DNA: TGTGCCAGCGGGGACCAAGCCAAAAACATTCAGTACTTC
V: TRBV7-2; J: TRBJ2-5; D: -; size: -; CDR3: CASSSVGGKEETQYF; DNA: TGTGCCAGCAGCTCCGTCGGCGGGAAAGAAGAGACCCAGTACTTC
V: TRBV7-9; J: TRBJ1-2; D: -; size: -; CDR3: CASSLGGARSAGGYTF; DNA: TGTGCCAGCAGCTTAGGAGGAGCGAGGTCCGCCGGGGGCTACACCTTC
V: TRBV12-3/TRBV12-4; J: TRBJ2-6; D: TRBD2; size: -; CDR3: CVSSPRGGPGANVLTF; DNA: TGTGTCAGCAGTCCACGGGGAGGGCCCGGGGCCAACGTCCTGACTTTC
V: TRBV7-2; J: TRBJ1-2; D: -; size: -; CDR3: CASSLVASNYTF; DNA: TGTGCCAGCAGCTTAGTGGCAAGTAACTACACCTTC
V: TRBV5-1; J: TRBJ2-1; D: -; size: -; CDR3: CASSPDGRSARLEQFF; DNA: TGCGCCAGCAGCCCCGACGGGCGGAGCGCCCGGCTTGAGCAGTTCTTC
V: TRBV12-3/TRBV12-4; J: TRBJ1-2; D: -; size: many; CDR3: CASSPGPGIGYTF; DNA: TGTGCCAGCAGCCCTGGACCTGGAATTGGCTACACCTTC
V: TRBV21-1; J: TRBJ2-1; D: -; size: few; CDR3: CASWGEQFF; DNA: TGTGCCAGCTGGGGTGAGCAGTTCTTC
V: TRBV7-3; J: TRBJ1-6; D: -; size: -; CDR3: CASSLRTDSPLHF; DNA: TGTGCCAGCAGCTTACGTACGGACTCACCCCTCCACTTT
V: TRBV20-1; J: TRBJ1-1; D: -; size: -; CDR3: CSASMGRRNTEAFF; DNA: TGCAGTGCTAGCATGGGGCGCCGGAACACTGAAGCTTTCTTT
V: TRBV29-1; J: TRBJ2-1; D: TRBD1; size: many; CDR3: CSLWDRLRGNEQFF; DNA: TGCAGCCTCTGGGACAGGCTACGCGGTAATGAGCAGTTCTTC
V: TRBV6-1; J: TRBJ1-1; D: -; size: -; CDR3: CASSGGPPGTRPTEAFF; DNA: TGTGCCAGCAGTGGGGGCCCTCCCGGGACAAGGCCCACTGAAGCTTTCTTT
V: TRBV24-1; J: TRBJ1-5; D: -; size: -; CDR3: CATSGQGGQPQHF; DNA: TGTGCCACCAGTGGCCAGGGTGGTCAGCCCCAGCATTTT
V: TRBV2; J: TRBJ2-5; D: -; size: -; CDR3: CASTQTRPDRETQYF; DNA: TGTGCCAGCACCCAAACTCGGCCGGACCGAGAGACCCAGTACTTC
V: TRBV9; J: TRBJ2-3; D: -; size: -; CDR3: CASSVVSGPTDTQYF; DNA: TGTGCCAGCAGCGTAGTGTCAGGGCCCACAGATACGCAGTATTTT
V: TRBV20-1; J: TRBJ2-1; D: TRBD2; size: few; CDR3: CSASQLVANGTSGRSGEQFF; DNA: TGCAGTGCTAGTCAGCTGGTGGCGAACGGGACTAGCGGGAGAAGCGGAGAGCAGTTCTTC
V: TRBV7-9; J: TRBJ2-5; D: TRBD2; size: few; CDR3: CASSLSLAGDRRKETQYF; DNA: TGTGCCAGCAGCTTATCCCTAGCGGGGGATAGAAGGAAGGAGACCCAGTACTTC
V: TRBV4-3; J: TRBJ2-7; D: -; size: -; CDR3: CASSQASSEQYF; DNA: TGCGCCAGCAGCCAAGCTTCTAGCGAGCAGTACTTC
V: TRBV20-1; J: TRBJ2-1; D: TRBD2; size: -; CDR3: CSATTSGHNEQFF; DNA: TGCAGTGCGACGACTAGCGGCCACAATGAGCAGTTCTTC
V: TRBV18; J: TRBJ1-4; D: -; size: -; CDR3: CASSPSFRGNEKLFF; DNA: TGTGCCAGCTCACCGTCATTTCGGGGTAATGAAAAACTGTTTTTT
V: TRBV6-5; J: TRBJ2-7; D: -; size: -; CDR3: CVSSYRQDLRPYEQYF; DNA: TGTGTCAGCAGTTACCGACAGGACCTAAGACCTTACGAGCAGTACTTC
V: TRBV20-1; J: TRBJ2-2; D: -; size: -; CDR3: CSAPRGEPGELFF; DNA: TGCAGTGCCCCCCGCGGTGAGCCCGGGGAGCTGTTTTTT
V: TRBV5-1; J: TRBJ2-1; D: TRBD2; size: many; CDR3: CASSFPSGSSYNEQFF; DNA: TGCGCCAGCAGCTTTCCTAGCGGGAGTTCCTACAATGAGCAGTTCTTC
V: TRBV20-1; J: TRBJ2-7; D: -; size: -; CDR3: CSVRGQLPTYNEQYF; DNA: TGCAGTGTCCGGGGGCAGTTGCCGACCTACAATGAGCAGTACTTC